This entry is about one T cell receptor (beta chain). The source of the sample is a study of blood T cell repertoires in COVID-19. Study details: The analysed material was cDNA or gDNA that came from T cells, B-cell-depleted T cells, or PBMCs.

In terms of age and location, participants ranged from about 18 to 90 years and lived in about two dozen US areas. Participants' reported clinical history set cohort assignment. As handled by the study authors: Amplifying reference gene primers gave estimates of nucleated cell counts. TCRdb keeps only in-frame clones here, not all; method: immunoSEQ multiplex PCR. V and J calls and clone size come straight from that table; D and trimming were deduced from the DNA. This table has 150,000 to 200,000 clones, around 80% appearing once. This CDR3 has 15 residues. Looked up from germline, CDR1 is ENHRY and CDR2 is SYGVKD. Trimming cost V 0 bases and J 0 bases, with 5 bases left between them.

Sequencing used PBMCs or T cells enriched from blood (not recorded which). The TCR sequence derives from a woman between 45 and 65 years old with acute COVID-19. This chain uses TRBV10-3 with TRBJ1-4; D is uncertain. CDR3 coding DNA: TGTGCCATCAGTGAGTCGACATCAACTAATGAAAAACTGTTTTTT. Its translation: CAISESTSTNEKLFF.